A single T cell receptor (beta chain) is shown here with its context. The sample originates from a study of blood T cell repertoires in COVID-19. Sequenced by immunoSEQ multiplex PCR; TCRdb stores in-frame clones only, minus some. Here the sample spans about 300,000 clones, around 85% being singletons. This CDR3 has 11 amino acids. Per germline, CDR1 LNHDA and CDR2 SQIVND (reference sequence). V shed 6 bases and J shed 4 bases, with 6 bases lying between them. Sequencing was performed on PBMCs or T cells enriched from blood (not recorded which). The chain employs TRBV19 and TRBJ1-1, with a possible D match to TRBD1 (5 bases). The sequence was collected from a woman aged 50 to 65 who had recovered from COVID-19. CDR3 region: CASRGVTEAFF. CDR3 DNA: TGTGCCAGTAGAGGGGTCACTGAAGCTTTCTTT.